This is a list of T cell receptor beta chains from one sample in a study of blood T cell repertoires in COVID-19. The method was immunoSEQ multiplex PCR; TCRdb's version includes in-frame clones alone and lacks a portion of them. The sample records more than 300,000 clones, around 86% being singletons. The specimen sequenced was peripheral blood. The source of these receptors is a woman aged 45-65 years with acute or convalescent COVID-19. CDR3s include the opening cysteine and the closing phenylalanine or tryptophan. D genes are given only for firm matches. Where a row states a size, it is once, few, many or the class of an expanded clone; other rows omit it.

>TRBD2|-|TRBJ2-1|TRBV3-1/TRBV3-2
CASSQPGLAGGEQFF
TGTGCCAGCAGCCAACCAGGGCTAGCGGGAGGTGAGCAGTTCTTC
>TRBD1|-|TRBJ1-4|TRBV27
CASSWDRGGEKLFF
TGTGCCAGCAGCTGGGACAGGGGCGGTGAAAAACTGTTTTTT
>-|-|TRBJ2-3|TRBV7-2
CASSSNTDTQYF
TGTGCCAGCAGCTCAAACACAGATACGCAGTATTTT
>-|-|TRBJ1-1|TRBV19
CASSISAGSTEAFF
TGTGCCAGTAGTATCAGTGCGGGAAGCACTGAAGCTTTCTTT
>-|-|TRBJ1-4|TRBV7-9
CASSSRTGNEKLFF
TGTGCCAGCAGCTCCCGGACGGGGAATGAAAAACTGTTTTTT
>-|once|TRBJ1-1|TRBV5-1
CASSTSGIKGTEAFF
TGCGCCAGCAGCACCTCAGGGATTAAGGGCACTGAAGCTTTCTTT
>TRBD2|-|TRBJ2-1|TRBV29-1
CSVSRTSGSSYNEQFF
TGCAGCGTTTCAAGGACTAGCGGGAGCTCCTACAATGAGCAGTTCTTC
>-|-|TRBJ2-1|TRBV3-1/TRBV3-2
CASSQDLGRGNNEQFF
TGTGCCAGCAGCCAAGATCTAGGACGGGGGAACAATGAGCAGTTCTTC
>-|-|TRBJ1-1|TRBV7-9
CASSLASIRTEAFF
TGTGCCAGCAGCTTAGCGAGTATCAGGACTGAAGCTTTCTTT
>TRBD1|few|TRBJ1-2|TRBV5-1
CASSLGRGLANYGYTF
TGCGCCAGCAGCTTGGGCAGGGGGCTAGCTAACTATGGCTACACCTTC
>-|-|TRBJ1-2|TRBV12-3/TRBV12-4
CASSLGQSYGYTF
TGTGCCAGCAGTTTAGGGCAGTCCTATGGCTACACCTTC
>TRBD2|-|TRBJ2-5|TRBV7-3
CASSFGGQETQYF
TGTGCCAGCAGCTTCGGGGGGCAAGAGACCCAGTACTTC
>TRBD2|once|TRBJ2-5|TRBV5-5
CASSVSGTSGRETQYF
TGTGCCAGCAGCGTCTCCGGGACTAGCGGGCGTGAGACCCAGTACTTC
>-|few|TRBJ2-3|TRBV29-1
CSVTTSSADTQYF
TGCAGCGTAACCACATCAAGCGCAGATACGCAGTATTTT
>-|-|TRBJ1-1|TRBV28
CASRVQGEAFF
TGTGCCAGCAGGGTACAGGGTGAAGCTTTCTTT
>TRBD1|-|TRBJ1-3|TRBV7-2
CASSFWGGTGPSGNTIYF
TGTGCCAGCAGCTTTTGGGGGGGGACAGGGCCCTCTGGAAACACCATATATTTT
>-|-|TRBJ2-1|TRBV6-5
CASLWDFSYNEQFF
TGTGCCAGCCTTTGGGACTTCTCCTACAATGAGCAGTTCTTC
>TRBD1|-|TRBJ2-2|TRBV5-1
CASSRQGANTGELFF
TGCGCCAGCAGCCGACAGGGCGCGAACACCGGGGAGCTGTTTTTT
>-|-|TRBJ1-2|TRBV12-3/TRBV12-4
CASSRDYGYTF
TGTGCCAGCAGTCGCGACTATGGCTACACCTTC
>TRBD1|-|TRBJ1-2|TRBV7-2
CASSLEGGPTMGGYTF
TGTGCCAGCAGCTTAGAAGGGGGCCCCACTATGGGGGGCTACACCTTC
>TRBD1|-|TRBJ1-2|TRBV24-1
CATSDPGQGSANYGYTF
TGTGCCACCAGTGACCCAGGACAGGGATCCGCCAACTATGGCTACACCTTC
>-|-|TRBJ1-2|TRBV7-2
CASSQQGRGANYGYTF
TGTGCCAGCAGTCAACAGGGTCGAGGTGCTAACTATGGCTACACCTTC
>-|-|TRBJ2-6|TRBV27
CASRIGEGTGANVLTF
TGTGCCAGCAGGATTGGTGAGGGCACTGGGGCCAACGTCCTGACTTTC
>-|-|TRBJ1-2|TRBV20-1
CSASGGGGVGYTF
TGCAGTGCTAGTGGCGGGGGAGGGGTTGGCTACACCTTC
>TRBD1|-|TRBJ1-6|TRBV3-1/TRBV3-2
CASSQGQGSSPLHF
TGTGCCAGCAGCCAAGGACAGGGATCTTCACCCCTCCACTTT
>TRBD2|few|TRBJ2-7|TRBV28
CASSLAGGEGQYF
TGTGCCAGCAGTTTAGCTGGGGGGGAGGGTCAGTACTTC